This T cell receptor (beta chain) was captured by sequencing in a study of blood T cells in healthy people across ages. Findings and caveats of the study: Naive T cell percentage strongly correlated with TCR beta diversity.

Details on this clonotype: Its target is unknown.

Alongside a J-beta primer mix, a sample-barcoded 5' primer served in a second PCR lasting about 6 to 12 cycles. TCRdb reprocessed the 5' RACE reads via MiXCR and lists one record per CDR3 protein. The repertoire holds about 640,000 distinct CDR3 sequences, with approximately 59% as singletons. Germline V gene data show CDR1 as SGDLS and CDR2 as YYNGEE. J was trimmed by 9 bases and V by 5 bases; bases with no gene match: 6. CDR3 size: 14 residues. V is TRBV9 and J is TRBJ2-1; 12 positions agree with TRBD2. The receptor was derived from a man aged 60 to 69 in good health. The sequenced material came from blood. CDR3 DNA sequence: TGTGCCAGCAGGAGACTAGCGGGGGCCAGTGAGCAGTTCTTC. Encoded protein: CASRRLAGASEQFF.